This TCR beta chain was sequenced for a study of T cells in Graves' hyperthyroidism and ophthalmopathy. Findings and limits, study-wide: Model output signaled ophthalmopathy a median around 6.9 months ahead of onset.

Hyperthyroidism in the patients, aged 18 to 65, was newly diagnosed and under 2 months in duration. Uncontrolled infection, other autoimmune disease, pregnancy or lactation led to exclusion. Diagnoses were established using clinical symptoms, serum thyroxine and TRAb, thyroid ultrasound and orbital computed tomography. TCR beta CDR3 regions were amplified from RNA transcripts. A first-round RT-PCR of the TCR CDR3 used the HTBI primer set. TCRdb fed the multiplex PCR reads into MiXCR, producing one record per CDR3 protein. This table holds 500,000 to 600,000 distinct CDR3 sequences, about half found once. Trimming stripped 1 base from V and 7 bases from J, with 10 bases between. Germline V CDR1 and CDR2: KGHDR, SFDVKD. The CDR3 covers 14 residues. In this sample, this clonotype turned up a few times. The target antigen is unknown.

The rearrangement links TRBV24-1 to TRBJ2-1; no reliable D call. This sequence was found in a woman between 18 and 29 years old with Graves' hyperthyroidism. Sequenced material: peripheral blood or thyroid tissue (not recorded which). CDR3 bases: TGTGCCACCAGTGATTTTTGGGCGGAGAATGAGCAGTTCTTC. Translation gives CATSDFWAENEQFF.